The rows below give T cell receptor beta chains drawn from one sample of a study of blood T cell repertoires in COVID-19. Generated by immunoSEQ multiplex PCR, the TCRdb table keeps only in-frame clones and is missing some. The repertoire holds about 190,000 clones, with roughly 84% as singletons. Material for sequencing was peripheral blood. All receptors derive from a woman between 40 and 50 years old who had recovered from COVID-19. CDR3s include the opening cysteine and the closing phenylalanine or tryptophan. D genes are given only for firm matches. For some rows the clone size is stated as once, few or many, or as a class when expanded; others skip it.

- TRBJ1-6 - TRBV5-1 CASSLGQDSPLHF TGCGCCAGCAGCTTGGGACAAGATTCACCCCTCCACTTT
- TRBJ1-4 once TRBV15 CATSRGGLGLFF TGTGCCACCAGCAGAGGTGGACTTGGACTGTTTTTT
- TRBJ2-2 - TRBV28 CASSKYTGELFF TGTGCCAGCAGCAAATACACCGGGGAGCTGTTTTTT
- TRBJ1-4 - TRBV19 CASSFGLVATNEKLFF TGTGCCAGTAGTTTTGGACTTGTTGCAACTAATGAAAAACTGTTTTTT
- TRBJ1-2 once TRBV6-5 CASSIVGGAYGYTF TGTGCCAGCAGCATCGTAGGAGGAGCCTATGGCTACACCTTC
TRBD2 TRBJ2-1 - TRBV7-6 CASSLGTSGSNEQFF TGTGCCAGCAGCCTTGGGACTAGCGGGAGCAATGAGCAGTTCTTC
- TRBJ1-2 few TRBV9 CASSPQVGDWVGYTF TGTGCCAGCAGCCCCCAGGTGGGGGACTGGGTTGGCTACACCTTC
TRBD1 TRBJ1-5 - TRBV7-9 CASSLGQGVSGNQPQHF TGTGCCAGCAGCTTAGGACAGGGGGTAAGCGGTAATCAGCCCCAGCATTTT
TRBD1 TRBJ1-4 - TRBV27 CASSLQRKTGRNEKLFF TGTGCCAGCAGTTTGCAAAGGAAGACAGGGCGGAATGAAAAACTGTTTTTT
- TRBJ2-1 - TRBV19 CASSPPPGGYNEQFF TGTGCCAGTAGTCCCCCCCCCGGGGGATACAATGAGCAGTTCTTC
- TRBJ2-1 - TRBV30 CAWSRNSYNEQFF TGTGCCTGGAGTCGAAACAGCTACAATGAGCAGTTCTTC
TRBD1 TRBJ2-7 - TRBV2 CASSGGNRGLEEQYF TGTGCCAGCAGTGGTGGTAACAGGGGGCTGGAGGAGCAGTACTTC
TRBD2 TRBJ2-3 - TRBV19 CASTGTSGSTDTQYF TGTGCCAGTACCGGGACTAGCGGTAGTACAGATACGCAGTATTTT
TRBD2 TRBJ2-2 once TRBV9 CASSVGVAGGRGTGELFF TGTGCCAGCAGCGTAGGGGTAGCGGGAGGACGGGGGACCGGGGAGCTGTTTTTT
- TRBJ2-1 few TRBV12-3/TRBV12-4 CASTKGALQFF TGTGCCAGCACCAAAGGGGCCCTCCAGTTCTTC
- TRBJ2-7 few TRBV3-1/TRBV3-2 CASRGSRLGSYEQYF TGTGCCAGCAGAGGGAGCAGGTTGGGGTCCTACGAGCAGTACTTC
- TRBJ2-3 - TRBV10-3 CAISIGVSSTDTQYF TGTGCCATCAGTATAGGGGTATCAAGCACAGATACGCAGTATTTT
- TRBJ1-1 few TRBV29-1 CSGEARENTEAFF TGCAGCGGCGAGGCCAGGGAGAACACTGAAGCTTTCTTT
- TRBJ1-1 - TRBV5-1 CASSLTQGTMNTEAFF TGCGCCAGCAGCCTCACACAGGGTACCATGAACACTGAAGCTTTCTTT
TRBD1 TRBJ1-5 - TRBV6-5 CASTGQHSNQPQHF TGTGCCAGCACGGGACAGCATAGCAATCAGCCCCAGCATTTT
TRBD2 TRBJ2-1 - TRBV24-1 CATSDLSGYNEQFF TGTGCCACCAGTGATCTTAGCGGGTACAATGAGCAGTTCTTC
- TRBJ2-3 - TRBV10-3 CAIRGQFTDTQYF TGTGCCATCAGGGGACAATTCACAGATACGCAGTATTTT
TRBD1 TRBJ1-5 - TRBV19 CASSRGQGYQPQHF TGTGCCAGTAGTAGGGGACAGGGGTATCAGCCCCAGCATTTT
- TRBJ2-5 - TRBV5-1 CASSLDVRETQYF TGCGCCAGCAGCTTGGACGTGAGGGAGACCCAGTACTTC
- TRBJ2-7 - TRBV30 CAWSEVGAPYEQYF TGTGCCTGGAGCGAGGTAGGGGCCCCCTACGAGCAGTACTTC
- TRBJ2-1 - TRBV7-6 CASSMGGTRYNEQFF TGTGCCAGCTCAATGGGCGGGACGCGCTACAATGAGCAGTTCTTC
- TRBJ1-2 - TRBV19 CASSIDPAGIRYTF TGTGCCAGTAGTATAGATCCGGCGGGGATACGCTACACCTTC
- TRBJ2-7 - TRBV27 CASSSPPRVYEQYF TGTGCCAGCAGTTCTCCCCCTCGGGTCTACGAGCAGTACTTC
TRBD1 TRBJ2-7 - TRBV30 CAWSIRDRLPYEQYF TGTGCCTGGAGTATTCGGGACAGACTCCCCTACGAGCAGTACTTC
TRBD1 TRBJ1-2 - TRBV2 CASSGGQGAGYTF TGTGCCAGCAGTGGGGGACAGGGCGCTGGCTACACCTTC
TRBD1 TRBJ1-2 - TRBV12-3/TRBV12-4 CASSRQGYGYTF TGTGCCAGCAGTCGACAGGGCTATGGCTACACCTTC
TRBD1 TRBJ1-4 - TRBV6-5 CASSYGAGGGNEKLFF TGTGCCAGCAGTTACGGCGCAGGGGGCGGGAATGAAAAACTGTTTTTT
TRBD1 TRBJ1-2 - TRBV3-1/TRBV3-2 CASSQGDRGYIYYGYTF TGTGCCAGCAGCCAGGGGGACAGGGGCTACATTTACTATGGCTACACCTTC
- TRBJ2-7 - TRBV12-5 CASVPEGNPGEQYF TGTGCTAGTGTCCCCGAGGGAAACCCCGGGGAGCAGTACTTC
TRBD1 TRBJ2-3 - TRBV7-2 CASSSGTGAKDTQYF TGTGCCAGCAGCTCGGGGACAGGGGCGAAAGATACGCAGTATTTT
- TRBJ2-1 - TRBV19 CAIKGGGPRNEQFF TGTGCCATCAAGGGGGGAGGGCCCAGAAATGAGCAGTTCTTC
- TRBJ1-5 few TRBV2 CASSEGGGNQPQHF TGTGCCAGCAGTGAAGGGGGAGGCAATCAGCCCCAGCATTTT
TRBD2 TRBJ2-1 - TRBV20-1 CSASVGGDEQFF TGCAGTGCTAGTGTGGGGGGGGATGAGCAGTTCTTC